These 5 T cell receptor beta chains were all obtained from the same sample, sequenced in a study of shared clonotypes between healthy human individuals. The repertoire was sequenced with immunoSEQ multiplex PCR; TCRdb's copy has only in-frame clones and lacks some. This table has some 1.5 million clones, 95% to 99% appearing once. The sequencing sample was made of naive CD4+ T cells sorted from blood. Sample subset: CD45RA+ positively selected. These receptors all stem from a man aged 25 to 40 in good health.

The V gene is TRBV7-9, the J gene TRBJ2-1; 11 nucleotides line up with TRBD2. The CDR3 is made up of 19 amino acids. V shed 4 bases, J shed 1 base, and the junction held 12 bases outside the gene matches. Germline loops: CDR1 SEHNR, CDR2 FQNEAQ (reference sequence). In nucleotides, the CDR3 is TGTGCCAGCAGCTCCCTTTCGGGACTAGCGGCCTCTTCCTACAATGAGCAGTTCTTC. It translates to CASSSLSGLAASSYNEQFF.

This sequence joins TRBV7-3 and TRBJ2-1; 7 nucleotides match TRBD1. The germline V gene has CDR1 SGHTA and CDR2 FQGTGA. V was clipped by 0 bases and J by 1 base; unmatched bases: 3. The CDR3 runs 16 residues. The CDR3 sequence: CASSLTPTGSYNEQFF. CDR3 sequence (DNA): TGTGCCAGCAGCTTAACCCCGACAGGGTCCTACAATGAGCAGTTCTTC. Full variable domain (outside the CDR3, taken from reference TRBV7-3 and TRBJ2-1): GAGVSQTPSNKVTEKGKYVELRCDPISGHTALYWYRQSLGQGPEFLIYFQGTGAADDSGLPNDRFFAVRPEGSVSTLKIQRTERGDSAVYLCASSLTPTGSYNEQFFGPGTRLTVL.

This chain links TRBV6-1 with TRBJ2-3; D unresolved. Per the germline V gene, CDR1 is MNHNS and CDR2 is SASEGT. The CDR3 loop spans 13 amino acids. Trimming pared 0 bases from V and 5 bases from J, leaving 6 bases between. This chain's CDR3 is CASSEAAEDTQYF. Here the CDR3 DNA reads TGTGCCAGCAGTGAAGCTGCTGAAGATACGCAGTATTTT.

CDR3 coding DNA: TGCGCCAGCAGCATCAGGGGGGATCCCTCCTACGAGCAGTACTTC. Amino acids: CASSIRGDPSYEQYF. The genes are TRBV5-1 and TRBJ2-7; D is possibly TRBD1 (7 bases). Germline loops: CDR1 SGHRS, CDR2 YFSETQ. With 4 bases removed from V and 0 bases from J, the gap between germline ends came to 14 bases. This CDR3 has 15 residues.

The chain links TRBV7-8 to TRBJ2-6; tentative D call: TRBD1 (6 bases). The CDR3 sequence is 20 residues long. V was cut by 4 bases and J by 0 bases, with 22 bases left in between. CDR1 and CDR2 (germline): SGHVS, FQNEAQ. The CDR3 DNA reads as TGTGCCAGCAGCTCACCCCGAGGCGCAGGGGAAGTCTCTGGGGCCAACGTCCTGACTTTC. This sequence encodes CASSSPRGAGEVSGANVLTF.